The 14 T cell receptor beta chains presented below share a single source sample, sequenced in a study of T cell responses to AZD1222 COVID-19 vaccine (TCRdb year 2021). The intended sense of this specimen's time point label: baseline before first vaccination. The library was obtained by the immunoSEQ multiplex PCR assay. This is the immuneACCESS table as TCRdb keeps it, with only in-frame sequences that have V and J called. A part of the clones is gone; compared with another copy, unresolved V genes explain less than half, and the rest is unexplained. The sample has some 110,000 clones on record, more than 65% of them singletons. Of the sample, around a tenth falls within the top ten clones. The sample in question was peripheral blood, obtained on day 0 of AZD1222 vaccination. The receptors stem from an adult in good health.

This rearrangement joins TRBV7-2 to TRBJ1-1; D ambiguous. In germline, CDR1 is SGHTA, CDR2 FQGNSA. CDR3 length equals 14 residues. V lost 3 bases and J lost 5, with 13 bases in between. CDR3 amino acids: CASSLSLGRTEAFF. In nucleotides, the CDR3 is TGTGCCAGCAGCTTGAGCTTAGGGCGGACTGAAGCTTTCTTT.

The rearrangement joins TRBV10-1 to TRBJ2-7; D is tentatively TRBD1 or TRBD2 (5 bases each). V lost 8 bases and J lost 0, with 14 bases in between. CDR1 is WNHNN and CDR2 is SYGVQD in the germline V gene (reference sequence). The CDR3 extends over 14 amino acids. CDR3 DNA: TGCGCCAGCGAGGCCAAGGGGAGCTCCTACGAGCAGTACTTC. It codes for CASEAKGSSYEQYF.

This clone appeared a single time. CDR3 DNA: TGCGCCGTAGCGATTTTTGGGACAGGCTCCTACGAGCAGTACTTC. Encoded protein: CAVAIFGTGSYEQYF. The chain combines TRBV23-1 with TRBJ2-7; TRBD1 matches at 8 bases. TRBV23-1 is flagged as an ORF with uncertain function. This CDR3 has 15 residues. Unmatched junction bases numbered 12, after V lost 11 bases and J lost 0 bases.

The chain links TRBV21-1 to TRBJ1-2; TRBD1, the table's D call, was not compared with the DNA. TRBV21-1 is reported as a pseudogene. The CDR3 runs to 16 residues. The CDR3 coding sequence is TGTGCCAGCAGCATGAGGACAGGGCGTAACCCCTATGGCTACACCTTC. The encoded protein is CASSMRTGRNPYGYTF.

The chain carries TRBV27 and TRBJ1-2; D gene ambiguous. CDR1 and CDR2 (germline): MNHEY, SMNVEV (reference sequence). Trimming took off 3 bases at V and 4 bases at J, with 9 bases between the two ends. The CDR3 consists of 13 residues. This chain's CDR3 is CASSLVGGYGYTF. The CDR3 bases are TGTGCCAGCAGTTTGGTCGGAGGCTATGGCTACACCTTC.

The CDR3, as DNA: TGTGCCAGCAGCCCCAGGGGGGACGGCTCCTACGAGCAGTACTTC. Protein: CASSPRGDGSYEQYF. V usage is TRBV7-9 and J usage is TRBJ2-7, with D tentatively TRBD1 (7 bases). Germline V gene data show CDR1 as SEHNR and CDR2 as FQNEAQ (reference sequence). This CDR3 is built from 15 residues. Trimming shortened V by 5 bases and J by 0 bases, and 14 bases separated the two germline ends.

The CDR3 bases are TGCGCCAGCAGACTAGCGGAGCCACTTTACTACGAGCAGTACTTC. Encoded protein: CASRLAEPLYYEQYF. The rearrangement links TRBV5-1 to TRBJ2-7, with 8 bases lining up with TRBD2. This CDR3 region has 15 residues. In germline, CDR1 is SGHRS, CDR2 YFSETQ. Germline trimming cut 5 bases from V and 3 bases from J; bases unmatched to any gene: 10.

The count of this clone is one. This rearrangement joins TRBV27 to TRBJ1-5, with D possibly matching TRBD1 (6 bases). This CDR3 is 16 amino acids long. The germline V gene encodes CDR1 MNHEY and CDR2 SMNVEV (reference sequence). V lost 7 bases to trimming and J lost 5 bases, with 21 bases between them. DNA for the CDR3: TGTGCCAGCAAGGGGGAGGGTAACCTCAGGGATCAGCCCCAGCATTTT. As protein: CASKGEGNLRDQPQHF.

The chain carries TRBV19 and TRBJ1-1, with D perhaps TRBD1 (6 bases). The CDR3 has 15 amino acids. Deletions cut 10 bases from V and 5 bases from J, with 23 bases between. Germline V CDR1 and CDR2: LNHDA, SQIVND (reference sequence). The CDR3, as DNA: TGTGCCACCTTCACGGGATTCAGGGGAGGTACTGAAGCTTTCTTT. Protein product: CATFTGFRGGTEAFF.

The genes are TRBV7-2 and TRBJ1-4, with D tentatively TRBD1 (5 bases). Germline-derived CDR1 and CDR2 are SGHTA and FQGNSA. This CDR3 has 19 residues. V lost 5 bases and J 0 bases, leaving 22 bases between the germline ends. CDR3 sequence (DNA): TGTGCCAGCAGCCCGATATTGGGGACGGGGCTAACAACTAATGAAAAACTGTTTTTT. Amino acid sequence: CASSPILGTGLTTNEKLFF.

This rearrangement joins TRBV24-1 to TRBJ2-1; 7 bases fit TRBD2. V was clipped by 8 bases and J by 8 bases; unmatched bases: 5. This CDR3 spans 12 amino acids. Germline V CDR1 and CDR2: KGHDR, SFDVKD. Here the CDR3 DNA reads TGTGCCACCACCGATCGGGGGGATGAGCAGTTCTTC. Encoded protein: CATTDRGDEQFF.

The V call is TRBV19, the J call TRBJ1-2; unclear D gene. CDR3 length equals 12 residues. Germline V gene data show CDR1 as LNHDA and CDR2 as SQIVND (reference sequence). V was shortened by 5 bases and J by 4 bases, with 8 bases between the two germline ends. CDR3 sequence (DNA): TGTGCCAGTAGTTGGAGGATCTATGGCTACACCTTC. It yields the protein CASSWRIYGYTF.

This chain joins TRBV5-4 and TRBJ2-5; TRBD1 matches 7 bases. The CDR3 contains 14 residues. The junction had 2 bases not matched to a gene; V was cut back by 1 base and J by 2 bases. Germline V gene sequence: CDR1 SGHNT, CDR2 YYREEE (reference sequence). In DNA, the CDR3 is TGTGCCAGCAGCTTGAGGACAGGACAAGAGACCCAGTACTTC. Translation: CASSLRTGQETQYF.

V gene TRBV2 combines with J gene TRBJ2-1, with D tentatively TRBD2 (5 bases). The V end lost 6 bases, the J end lost 3 bases, and 9 bases lay between the germline ends. CDR1 is SNHLY, CDR2 FYNNEI, per germline. This CDR3 contains 13 residues. CDR3 loop: CASSNRGYNEQFF. CDR3 nucleotides: TGTGCCAGCAGCAACCGGGGCTACAATGAGCAGTTCTTC.